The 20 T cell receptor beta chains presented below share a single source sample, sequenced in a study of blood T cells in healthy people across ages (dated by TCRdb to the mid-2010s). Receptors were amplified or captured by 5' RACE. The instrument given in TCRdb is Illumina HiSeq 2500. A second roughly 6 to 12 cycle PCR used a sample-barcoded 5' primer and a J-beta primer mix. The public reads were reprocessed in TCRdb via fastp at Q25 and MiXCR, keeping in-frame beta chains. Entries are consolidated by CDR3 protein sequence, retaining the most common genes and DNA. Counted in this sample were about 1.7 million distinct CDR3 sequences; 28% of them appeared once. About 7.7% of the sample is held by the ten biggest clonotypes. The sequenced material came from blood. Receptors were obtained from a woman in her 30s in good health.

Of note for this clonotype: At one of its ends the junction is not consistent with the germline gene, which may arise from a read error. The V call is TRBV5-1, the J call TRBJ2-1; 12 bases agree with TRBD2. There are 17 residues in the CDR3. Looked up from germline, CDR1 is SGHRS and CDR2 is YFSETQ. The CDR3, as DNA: TGCGCCGGCAGCTCGGTATCCTCACTAGCGGGAGGAAATGAGCAGTTCTTC. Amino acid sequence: CAGSSVSSLAGGNEQFF.

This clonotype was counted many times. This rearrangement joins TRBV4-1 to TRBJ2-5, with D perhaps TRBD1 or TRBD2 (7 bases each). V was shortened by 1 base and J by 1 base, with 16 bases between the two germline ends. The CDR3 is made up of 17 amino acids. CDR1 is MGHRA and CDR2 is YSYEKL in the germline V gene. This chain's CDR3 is CASSQAGGVHGQETQYF. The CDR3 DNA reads TGCGCCAGCAGCCAAGCAGGGGGGGTCCACGGCCAAGAGACCCAGTACTTC.

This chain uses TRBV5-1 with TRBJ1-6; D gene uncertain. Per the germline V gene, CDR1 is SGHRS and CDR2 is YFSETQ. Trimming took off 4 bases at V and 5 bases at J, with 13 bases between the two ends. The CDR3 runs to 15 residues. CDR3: CASSPDGSNNSPLHF. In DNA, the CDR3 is TGCGCCAGCAGCCCGGACGGAAGCAATAATTCACCCCTCCACTTT.

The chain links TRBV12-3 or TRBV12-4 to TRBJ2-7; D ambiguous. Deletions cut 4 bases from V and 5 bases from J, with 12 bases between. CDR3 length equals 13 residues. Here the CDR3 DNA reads TGTGCCAGCAGTTGGGCGACCCCTCACGAGCAGTACTTC. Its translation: CASSWATPHEQYF.

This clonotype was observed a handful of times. CDR3 DNA: TGTGCCAGCAGCTGGAGGGGTGAGGAGACCCAGTACTTC. Translated, it gives CASSWRGEETQYF. The V call is TRBV5-6, the J call TRBJ2-5; D may be TRBD2 (6 bases). This CDR3 contains 13 residues. CDR1 and CDR2 (germline): SGHDT, YYEEEE. Trimming took off 3 bases at V and 5 bases at J, with 11 bases between the two ends.

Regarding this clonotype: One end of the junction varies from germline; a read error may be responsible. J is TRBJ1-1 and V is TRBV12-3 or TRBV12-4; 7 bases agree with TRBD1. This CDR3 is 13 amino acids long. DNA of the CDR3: TGTGCCATCAGTCGCCGACAGGGCACTGAAGCTTTCTTT. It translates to CAISRRQGTEAFF.

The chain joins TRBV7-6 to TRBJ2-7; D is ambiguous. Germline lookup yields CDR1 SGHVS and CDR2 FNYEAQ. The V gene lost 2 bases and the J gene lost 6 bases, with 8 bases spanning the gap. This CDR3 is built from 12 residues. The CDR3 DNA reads TGTGCCAGCAGCTTATGGGCTGGCGAGCAGTACTTC. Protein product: CASSLWAGEQYF.

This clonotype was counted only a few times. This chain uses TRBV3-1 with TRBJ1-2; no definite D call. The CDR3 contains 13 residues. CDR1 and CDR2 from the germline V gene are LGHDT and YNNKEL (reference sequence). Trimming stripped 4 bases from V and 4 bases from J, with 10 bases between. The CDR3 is CASSRDKFYGYTF. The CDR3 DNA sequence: TGTGCCAGCAGCCGTGACAAGTTCTATGGCTACACCTTC.

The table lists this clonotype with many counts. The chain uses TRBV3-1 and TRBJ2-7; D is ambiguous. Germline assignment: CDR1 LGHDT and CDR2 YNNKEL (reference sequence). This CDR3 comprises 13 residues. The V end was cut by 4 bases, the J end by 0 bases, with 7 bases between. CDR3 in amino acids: CASSPLASYEQYF. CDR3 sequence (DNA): TGTGCCAGCAGCCCATTAGCCTCCTACGAGCAGTACTTC.

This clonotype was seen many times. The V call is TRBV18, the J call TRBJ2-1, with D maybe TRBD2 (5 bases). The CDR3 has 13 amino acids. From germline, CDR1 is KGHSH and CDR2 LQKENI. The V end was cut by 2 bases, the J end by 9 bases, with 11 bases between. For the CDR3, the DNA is TGTGCCAGCTCACCAAGAGAAGGGAGTGAGCAGTTCTTC. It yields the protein CASSPREGSEQFF.

Written as DNA, the CDR3 is TGTGCCAGCAGTATTTCGGGGGACAATGAGCAGTTCTTC. Its protein product is CASSISGDNEQFF. The rearrangement uses TRBV2 and TRBJ2-1, with a weak D call TRBD2 (6 bases). The CDR3 length is 13 residues. The V gene's germline CDR1 is SNHLY and CDR2 FYNNEI. The V end was cut by 5 bases, the J end by 5 bases, with 10 bases between.

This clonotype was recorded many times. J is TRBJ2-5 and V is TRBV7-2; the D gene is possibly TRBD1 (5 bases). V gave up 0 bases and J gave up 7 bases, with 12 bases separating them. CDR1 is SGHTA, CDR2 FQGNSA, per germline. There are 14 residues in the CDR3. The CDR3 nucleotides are TGTGCCAGCAGCTTAGCTCATGGTGGGGCGACCCAGTACTTC. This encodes CASSLAHGGATQYF. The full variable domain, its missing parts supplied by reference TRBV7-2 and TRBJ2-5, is GAGVSQSPSNKVTEKGKDVELRCDPISGHTALYWYRQSLGQGLEFLIYFQGNSAPDKSGLPSDRFSAERTGGSVSTLTIQRTQQEDSAVYLCASSLAHGGATQYFGPGTRLLVL.

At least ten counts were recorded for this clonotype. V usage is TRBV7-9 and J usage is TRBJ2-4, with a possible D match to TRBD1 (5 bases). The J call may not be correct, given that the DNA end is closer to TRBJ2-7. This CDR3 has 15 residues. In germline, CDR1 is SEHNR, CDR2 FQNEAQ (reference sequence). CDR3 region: CASSFWGREPNEQYF. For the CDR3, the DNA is TGTGCCAGCAGCTTTTGGGGCAGGGAACCTAACGAGCAGTACTTC.

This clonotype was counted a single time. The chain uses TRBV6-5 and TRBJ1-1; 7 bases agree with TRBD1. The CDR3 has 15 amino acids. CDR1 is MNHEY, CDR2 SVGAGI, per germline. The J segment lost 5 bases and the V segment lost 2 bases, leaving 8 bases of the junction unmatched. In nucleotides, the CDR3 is TGTGCCAGCAGTTACGCCACAGGGGCCGGGACTGAAGCTTTCTTT. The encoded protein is CASSYATGAGTEAFF.

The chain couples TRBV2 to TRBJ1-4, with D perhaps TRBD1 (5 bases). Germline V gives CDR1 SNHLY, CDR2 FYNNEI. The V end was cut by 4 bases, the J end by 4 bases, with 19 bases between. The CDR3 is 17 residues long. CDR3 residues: CASSVRGPLTNNEKLFF. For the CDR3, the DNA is TGTGCCAGCAGTGTTCGGGGCCCTCTTACGAATAATGAAAAACTGTTTTTT.

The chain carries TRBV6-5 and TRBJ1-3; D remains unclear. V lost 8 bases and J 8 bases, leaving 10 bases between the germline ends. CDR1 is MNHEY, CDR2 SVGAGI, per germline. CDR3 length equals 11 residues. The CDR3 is CASRYGHTIYF. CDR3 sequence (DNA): TGTGCCAGCCGCTACGGGCACACCATATATTTT.

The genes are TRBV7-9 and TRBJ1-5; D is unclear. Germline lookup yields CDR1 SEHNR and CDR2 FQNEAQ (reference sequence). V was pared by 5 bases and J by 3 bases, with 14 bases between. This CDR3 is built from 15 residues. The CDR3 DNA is TGTGCCAGCAGCCAGTCCGGGTTGGACAATCAGCCCCAGCATTTT. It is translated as CASSQSGLDNQPQHF.

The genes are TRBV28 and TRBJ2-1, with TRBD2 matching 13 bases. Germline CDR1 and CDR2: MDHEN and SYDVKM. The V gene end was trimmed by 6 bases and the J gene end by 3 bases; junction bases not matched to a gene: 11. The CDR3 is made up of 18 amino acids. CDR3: CASSRVPTSGGDYNEQFF. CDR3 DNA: TGTGCCAGCAGCCGCGTACCCACTAGCGGGGGGGACTACAATGAGCAGTTCTTC.

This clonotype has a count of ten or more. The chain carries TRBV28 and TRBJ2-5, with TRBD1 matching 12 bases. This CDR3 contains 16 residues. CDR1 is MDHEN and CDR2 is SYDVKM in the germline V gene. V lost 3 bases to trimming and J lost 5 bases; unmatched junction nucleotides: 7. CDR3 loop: CASSLRGQGAGETQYF. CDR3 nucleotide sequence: TGTGCCAGCAGTTTGCGGGGACAGGGGGCTGGGGAGACCCAGTACTTC.

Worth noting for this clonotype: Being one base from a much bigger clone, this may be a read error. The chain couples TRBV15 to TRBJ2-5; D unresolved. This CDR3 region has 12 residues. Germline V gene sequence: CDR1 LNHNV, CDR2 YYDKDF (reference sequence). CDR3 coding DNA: TGTGCCACCAGTCTGGGCCAAGGGACCCAGTACTTC. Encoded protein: CATSLGQGTQYF.